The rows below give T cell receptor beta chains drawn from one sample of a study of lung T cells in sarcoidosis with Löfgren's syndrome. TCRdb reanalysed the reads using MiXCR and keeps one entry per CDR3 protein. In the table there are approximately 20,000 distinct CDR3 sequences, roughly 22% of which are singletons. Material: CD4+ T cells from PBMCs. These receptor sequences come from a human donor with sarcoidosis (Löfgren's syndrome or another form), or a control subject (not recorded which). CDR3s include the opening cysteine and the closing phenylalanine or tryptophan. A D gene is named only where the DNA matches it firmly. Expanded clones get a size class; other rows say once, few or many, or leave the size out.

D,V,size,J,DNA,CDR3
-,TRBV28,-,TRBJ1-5,TGTGCCAGCAGTTTAATGGGGGAGGGCAATCAGCCCCAGCATTTT,CASSLMGEGNQPQHF
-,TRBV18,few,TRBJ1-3,TGTGCCAGCTCACCTCTTCCAAGCTCTGGAAACACCATATATTTT,CASSPLPSSGNTIYF
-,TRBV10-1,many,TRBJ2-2,TGCGCCAGCAGTGATGTCGGGGCGAACACCGGGGAGCTGTTTTTT,CASSDVGANTGELFF
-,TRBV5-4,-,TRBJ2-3,TGTGCCAGCAGCTTGGATGTGATCGATACGCAGTATTTT,CASSLDVIDTQYF
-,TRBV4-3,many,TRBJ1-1,TGCGCCAGCAGCCAAGATCTCCTAGCAGCCGAGAACACTGAAGCTTTCTTT,CASSQDLLAAENTEAFF
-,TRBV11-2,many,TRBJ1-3,TGTGCCAGTCGACAGACTGGAAACACCATATATTTT,CASRQTGNTIYF
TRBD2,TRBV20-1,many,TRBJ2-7,TGCAGTGCTAGAGATGTGGGCGGGGGGGCCTACGAGCAGTACTTC,CSARDVGGGAYEQYF
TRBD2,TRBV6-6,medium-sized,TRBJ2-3,TGTGCCAGCAGTTACAAAAGGCCCCTAGCGGGAGAGAGAGATACGCAGTATTTT,CASSYKRPLAGERDTQYF
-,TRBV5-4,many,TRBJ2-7,TGTGCCAGCAGCTCGGGTGGGGTGACGGACTCCTACGAGCAGTACTTC,CASSSGGVTDSYEQYF
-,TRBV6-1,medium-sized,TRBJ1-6,TGTGCCAGCAGTTCCCAGATAAATTCACCCCTCCACTTT,CASSSQINSPLHF
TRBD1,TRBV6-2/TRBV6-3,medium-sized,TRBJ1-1,TGTGCCAGCAGTTCTTGGACAGGGGGCCCTGAAGCTTTCTTT,CASSSWTGGPEAFF
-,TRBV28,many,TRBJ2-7,TGTGCCAGCTCACGGACTTTTGTGCAGTACTTC,CASSRTFVQYF
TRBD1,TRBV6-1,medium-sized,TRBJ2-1,TGTGCCAGCAGTGAAACTCCCGGGACAGTCTACAATGAGCAGTTCTTC,CASSETPGTVYNEQFF
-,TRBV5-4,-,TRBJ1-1,TGTGCCAGCAGCTCCAACCCATTCCGCATGAACACTGAAGCTTTCTTT,CASSSNPFRMNTEAFF
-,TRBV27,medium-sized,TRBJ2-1,TGTGCCACCCTGGGGAGAAAATACAATGAGCAGTTCTTC,CATLGRKYNEQFF
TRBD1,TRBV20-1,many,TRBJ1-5,TGCAGTGCTAGAGGGGGGACAGGGGTAGGTCAGCCCCAGCATTTT,CSARGGTGVGQPQHF
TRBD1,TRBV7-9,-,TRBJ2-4,TGTGCCAGCAGCGAGGGGACAGGGGGTTACGGCAAAAACATTCAGTACTTC,CASSEGTGGYGKNIQYF
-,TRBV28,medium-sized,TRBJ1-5,TGTGCCAGCAGTTTAAATCACAATCAGCCCCAGCATTTT,CASSLNHNQPQHF
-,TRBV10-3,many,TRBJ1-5,TGTGCCATCAGTGAGCAGGGAGCCCAGCCCCAGCATTTT,CAISEQGAQPQHF
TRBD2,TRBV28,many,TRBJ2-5,TGTGCCAGCAGTTTTCTAGCGGGGGCTCAAGAGACCCAGTACTTC,CASSFLAGAQETQYF
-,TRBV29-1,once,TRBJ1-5,TGCAGCGCTAGATTGTGGAATCAGCCCCAGCATTTT,CSARLWNQPQHF
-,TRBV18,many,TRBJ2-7,TGTGCCAGCTCACCGACGATGGAGGAATACGAGCAGTACTTC,CASSPTMEEYEQYF
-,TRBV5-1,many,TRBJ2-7,TGCGCCAGCAGCTTGGGGGTCACCAGCGAGCAGTACTTC,CASSLGVTSEQYF
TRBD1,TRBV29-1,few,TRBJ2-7,TGCAGCGTTGCATGGACAGGGGGCATCGAGCAGTACTTC,CSVAWTGGIEQYF
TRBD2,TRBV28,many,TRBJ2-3,TGTGCCAGCAGTGCCGCCGGCGGGGGGGAAAAAGATACGCAGTATTTT,CASSAAGGGEKDTQYF
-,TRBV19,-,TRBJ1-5,TGTGCCAGTAGTATAGCTATAAGGAGGCAGGGGAGACAGCCCCAGCATTTT,CASSIAIRRQGRQPQHF
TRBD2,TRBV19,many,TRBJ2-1,TGTGCCAGTAGTACTCAAGCGGGAGTCAGGCATGAGCAGTTCTTC,CASSTQAGVRHEQFF
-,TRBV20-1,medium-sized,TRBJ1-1,TGCAGTGCCCCGAGGGTTGGACACGCGAACACTGAAGCTTTCTTT,CSAPRVGHANTEAFF
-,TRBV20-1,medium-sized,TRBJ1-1,TGCAGTGCTAGAGTTACAGGAGCGCCTCACCCTGAAGCTTTCTTT,CSARVTGAPHPEAFF
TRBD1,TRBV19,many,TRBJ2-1,TGTGCCAGTAGTTCCCAGAGGCAGGGGGCTCTGTTCTTC,CASSSQRQGALFF
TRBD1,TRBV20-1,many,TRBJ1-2,TGCAGTGCTCCTACAGGGGAGTATGGCTACACCTTC,CSAPTGEYGYTF